Shown below are 14 T cell receptor beta chains from a single sample sequenced in a study of T-cell memory formation after mild COVID-19 (dated by TCRdb to the early 2020s). Receptor amplification or capture employed 5' RACE. Sequenced using an Illumina NovaSeq 6000. The public reads were quality trimmed at Q25 with fastp and then assembled into clones with MiXCR by TCRdb, keeping productive beta chains. CDR3 protein sequences are deduplicated, and each keeps its most common genes and DNA. The sample table lists 150,000 to 200,000 distinct CDR3 sequences, 11% of them with a count of one. The leading ten clones occupy roughly 3.8% of the sample. Source material: PBMCs or a T cell subset sorted from them (not recorded which). The receptors here all came from a man aged 18 to 35 who had mild COVID-19 (a few samples of this study predate the infection). The sample titles of this study are shuffled in the database, so cell type and time point are left out; the donor was told from shared clones.

The V call is TRBV28, the J call TRBJ2-7; perhaps TRBD2 as D (6 bases). V lost 4 bases to trimming and J lost 1 base, with 8 bases between them. CDR3 size: 13 residues. The germline V gene encodes CDR1 MDHEN and CDR2 SYDVKM. This CDR3 reads CASSSGGSYEQYF. The CDR3 nucleotides read TGTGCCAGCAGTTCCGGGGGATCCTACGAGCAGTACTTC.

The chain has TRBV2 and TRBJ2-2; D call uncertain. From germline, CDR1 is SNHLY and CDR2 FYNNEI. Trimming removed 0 bases at V and 2 bases at J, with 7 bases between. The CDR3 has 15 residues. The CDR3 nucleotides read TGTGCCAGCAGTGAAGCGGGTGGTAACACCGGGGAGCTGTTTTTT. This sequence encodes CASSEAGGNTGELFF.

This clonotype has more than one count but fewer than ten. The chain has TRBV6-2 or TRBV6-3 and TRBJ2-5; 11 positions match TRBD2. Germline CDR1 and CDR2: MNHEY and SVGEGT. This CDR3 is 18 amino acids long. V gave up 6 bases and J gave up 2 bases; unmatched junction bases: 14. The CDR3 protein is CASSREIRLAGQQETQYF. CDR3 DNA sequence: TGTGCCAGCAGCCGCGAGATCCGACTAGCGGGACAACAAGAGACCCAGTACTTC.

V is TRBV10-2 and J is TRBJ2-7; 7 bases align to TRBD2. The trim removed 3 bases at V and 6 bases at J, leaving 11 bases unmatched. CDR3 length equals 15 residues. Germline loops: CDR1 WSHSY, CDR2 SAAADI. This CDR3 is CASSDPLVRGFEQYF. In DNA, the CDR3 is TGCGCCAGCAGTGATCCCCTGGTGCGGGGGTTCGAGCAGTACTTC.

As to this clonotype: Possible read error: a much larger clone is one base away. The chain joins TRBV6-1 to TRBJ2-6, with no clear D. From germline, CDR1 is MNHNS and CDR2 SASEGT. Trimming stripped 4 bases from V and 0 bases from J, with 4 bases between. This CDR3 has 14 amino acids. In DNA form, the CDR3 reads TGTGCCAGCAGTGCGGGCTCTGGGGCCAACGTCCTGACTTTC. Translation: CASSAGSGANVLTF.

The rearrangement uses TRBV2 and TRBJ2-3; TRBD2 matches at 8 bases. CDR3 length: 15 residues. Per the germline V gene, CDR1 is SNHLY and CDR2 is FYNNEI. Unmatched junction bases numbered 4, after V lost 4 bases and J lost 1 base. The CDR3 loop reads CASSVGRGGTDTQYF. As DNA, the CDR3 is TGTGCCAGCAGTGTCGGGCGGGGGGGCACAGATACGCAGTATTTT.

The chain couples TRBV20-1 to TRBJ1-1, with no clear D. The CDR3 is made up of 12 amino acids. V was shortened by 3 bases and J by 2 bases, with 7 bases between the two germline ends. The V gene's germline CDR1 is DFQATT and CDR2 SNEGSKA (reference sequence). Here the CDR3 DNA reads TGCAGTGCTAGTGATGTTAACACTGAAGCTTTCTTT. It translates to CSASDVNTEAFF.

The count of this clonotype is one. This chain links TRBV24-1 with TRBJ2-5; D may match TRBD1 or TRBD2 (6 bases each). The V end lost 4 bases, the J end lost 5 bases, and 13 bases lay between the germline ends. Germline V gene sequence: CDR1 KGHDR, CDR2 SFDVKD. The CDR3 is 14 amino acids. DNA for the CDR3: TGTGCCACCAGTGAGCAGCAGGGGAGGGAGACCCAGTACTTC. Protein sequence: CATSEQQGRETQYF.

The chain recombines TRBV6-6 with TRBJ1-2; D remains unclear. Germline loops: CDR1 MNHNY, CDR2 SVGAGI (reference sequence). The length of the CDR3 is 14 residues. The V end lost 4 bases, the J end lost 2 bases, and 11 bases lay between the germline ends. In DNA form, the CDR3 reads TGTGCCAGCAGTTCCCCACCAGACAACTATGGCTACACCTTC. Its protein is CASSSPPDNYGYTF.

This clonotype was detected only a few times. Germline is not matched at one junction end, which may reflect a read error. The J gene is TRBJ2-3, the V gene TRBV28, with D uncertain. The germline V gene encodes CDR1 MDHEN and CDR2 SYDVKM. There are 12 residues in the CDR3. Written as DNA, the CDR3 is TGTGCCAGCAGTTTTGGCAGCTTCGCCCCCCAATTT. Protein: CASSFGSFAPQF.

This clonotype showed up many times. The chain joins TRBV5-6 to TRBJ2-1; the match to TRBD2 covers 11 bases. Germline V gives CDR1 SGHDT, CDR2 YYEEEE. The CDR3 has 16 amino acids. With 4 bases clipped from V and 0 bases from J, the junction kept 3 bases outside the gene matches. CDR3 residues: CASSLGLAGSYNEQFF. The CDR3 DNA is TGTGCCAGCAGCCTAGGACTAGCGGGCTCCTACAATGAGCAGTTCTTC.

This chain connects TRBV6-5 to TRBJ1-2; 10 bases agree with TRBD1. Unmatched junction bases numbered 5, after V lost 0 bases and J lost 4 bases. Germline V gene sequence: CDR1 MNHEY, CDR2 SVGAGI. The CDR3 totals 16 residues. The CDR3 DNA reads as TGTGCCAGCAGTTACTCCGGGACAGGGGACCCCTATGGCTACACCTTC. It yields the protein CASSYSGTGDPYGYTF.

This clonotype came up a few times. The V call is TRBV7-8, the J call TRBJ2-1; 9 positions match TRBD1. The CDR3 consists of 16 residues. CDR1 is SGHVS and CDR2 is FQNEAQ in the germline V gene. V dropped 1 base and J dropped 8; count of bases not matched to a gene: 9. The CDR3 protein is CASSLVRGQGSDEQFF. The CDR3 DNA follows: TGTGCCAGCAGCTTAGTTCGTGGACAGGGGTCCGATGAGCAGTTCTTC.

V gene TRBV7-9 combines with J gene TRBJ1-3, with TRBD1 identical over 7 bases. Trimming took 5 bases from V and 2 from J; bases not matched to a gene: 6. CDR3 length: 15 residues. Looked up from germline, CDR1 is SEHNR and CDR2 is FQNEAQ (reference sequence). The CDR3 region is CASSPSTGTGNTIYF. CDR3 DNA: TGTGCCAGCAGCCCGTCGACAGGGACTGGAAACACCATATATTTT.